What follows describes a single T cell receptor beta chain. The protocol was immunoSEQ multiplex PCR, while the TCRdb copy is restricted to in-frame clones and leaves out a portion. Of some 69,000 clones listed, 90% are singletons. The V segment lost 4 bases and the J segment 4 bases; nucleotides outside the gene matches: 8. Germline CDR1 MDHEN, CDR2 SYDVKM. CDR3 length equals 15 residues. The sample is drawn from a study of OX40 agonist ivuxolimab in advanced cancers. The genes are TRBV28 and TRBJ2-7, with 9 bases fitting TRBD1. This receptor was obtained from an adult with an advanced solid tumor such as melanoma, head and neck, liver or kidney cancer. Sequenced material: CD4+ or CD8+ T cells sorted from blood, taken in a trial of the OX40 agonist ivuxolimab. The chain's CDR3 is CASSSPGQGGYEQYF. The CDR3 DNA follows: TGTGCCAGCAGTTCCCCGGGACAGGGTGGTTACGAGCAGTACTTC.